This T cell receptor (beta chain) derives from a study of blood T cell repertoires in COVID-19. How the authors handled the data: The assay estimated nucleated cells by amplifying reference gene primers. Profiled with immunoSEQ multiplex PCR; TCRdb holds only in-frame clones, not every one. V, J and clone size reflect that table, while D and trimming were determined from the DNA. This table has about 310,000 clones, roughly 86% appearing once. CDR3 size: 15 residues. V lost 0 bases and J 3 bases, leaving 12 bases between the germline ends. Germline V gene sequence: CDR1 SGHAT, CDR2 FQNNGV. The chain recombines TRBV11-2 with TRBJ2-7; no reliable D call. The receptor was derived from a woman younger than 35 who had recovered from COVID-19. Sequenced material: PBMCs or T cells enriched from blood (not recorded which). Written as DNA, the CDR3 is TGTGCCAGCAGCTTAGAATTGCGGTCAAACTACGAGCAGTACTTC. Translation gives CASSLELRSNYEQYF.